Each of the 3 T cell receptor beta chains below was sequenced from the same sample in a study of cytomegalovirus exposure and HLA in healthy donors. The study ran its PCR with 60 Vbeta and 13 Jbeta primers. Assay used: immunoSEQ multiplex PCR; TCRdb lists only in-frame clones, some missing. The top ten clones hold around 2.2% of a sample with about 160,000 clones, 70% to 80% of them seen once. Source material: PBMCs. Receptors originate from a man aged 45-65 years in good health and CMV-seropositive.

V gene TRBV7-2 combines with J gene TRBJ1-3; no clear D. The CDR3 sequence is 16 residues long. Germline values: CDR1 SGHTA, CDR2 FQGNSA. V was pared by 8 bases and J by 0 bases, with 17 bases between. The CDR3 loop reads CASGSYDTSSGNTIYF. The CDR3 region has the DNA TGTGCCAGCGGCTCGTACGACACCAGCTCTGGAAACACCATATATTTT.

This chain uses TRBV6-5 with TRBJ2-7; TRBD2 matches 8 bases. Germline V gene lookup returns CDR1 MNHEY and CDR2 SVGAGI. Germline trimming cut 6 bases from V and 2 bases from J; bases unmatched to any gene: 6. The CDR3 length is 14 residues. The chain's CDR3 is CASSAGGRTYEQYF. The DNA for the CDR3 is TGTGCCAGCAGCGCGGGGGGCCGGACCTACGAGCAGTACTTC.

The chain uses TRBV18 and TRBJ2-5, with TRBD2 matching 10 bases. The CDR3 is 18 amino acids. J gave up 5 bases and V 6 bases, and 18 bases lay outside the gene matches. Looked up from germline, CDR1 is KGHSH and CDR2 is LQKENI. CDR3: CASSPNLPGLAITETQYF. Here the CDR3 DNA reads TGTGCCAGCTCTCCGAATCTCCCGGGACTAGCGATTACGGAGACCCAGTACTTC.